Sequencing of this T cell receptor (beta chain) was carried out in a study of cytomegalovirus exposure and HLA in healthy donors. Study results and caveats: Reportedly, diagnosis of cytomegalovirus status by the classifier showed high specificity and sensitivity. V- and J-gene trimming of TCR beta was linked (in a later analysis) to a missense DCLRE1C variant.

Note on this clone: Its antigen is unidentified.

In the PCR, 60 Vbeta and 13 Jbeta primers were used. Only in-frame clones appear in the TCRdb table, and some are missing; sequencing was by immunoSEQ multiplex PCR. The sample lists 100,000 or so clones, about 81% occurring once. V lost 4 bases and J lost 5, with 11 bases in between. The germline V gene encodes CDR1 MNHEY and CDR2 SVGAGI. The length of the CDR3 is 13 residues. Input material: PBMCs. The receptor was derived from a young man in good health and CMV-seronegative. The chain uses TRBV6-5 and TRBJ1-1; no definite D call. The CDR3 here is CASSLERETEAFF. The CDR3 DNA reads TGTGCCAGCAGTTTAGAAAGGGAGACTGAAGCTTTCTTT.